In this sample, the clone carrying this T cell receptor (beta chain) turned up once. The data were produced by immunoSEQ multiplex PCR, yet TCRdb's version contains in-frame clones alone and is incomplete. The sample has around 2.5 million clones; approximately 94% are singletons. These data are taken from a study of shared clonotypes between healthy human individuals. The CDR3 spans 13 residues. CDR1 LNHNV and CDR2 YYDKDF come from the germline V gene (reference sequence). V gave up 0 bases and J gave up 4 bases, with 6 bases separating them. This chain joins TRBV15 and TRBJ1-1; no reliable D call. This sequence was found in a man between 18 and 29 years old in good health. Some clones in this sample may be carry-over from other donors' samples. Material: naive CD4+ T cells from PBMCs. Subset denoted: CD45RA+ positively selected. For the CDR3, the DNA is TGTGCCACCAGCAGAGAGGTGAGCACTGAAGCTTTCTTT. Its translation is CATSREVSTEAFF. Full variable domain (missing parts from reference TRBV15 and TRBJ1-1): DAMVIQNPRYQVTQFGKPVTLSCSQTLNHNVMYWYQQKSSQAPKLLFHYYDKDFNNEADTPDNFQSRRPNTSFCFLDIRSPGLGDTAMYLCATSREVSTEAFFGQGTRLTVV.